These 15 T cell receptor beta chains share one sample of origin, sequenced in a study of memory CD4+ T cells and cytomegalovirus serostatus. Single viable CD3+CD4+CD8-CD45RO+ cells were sorted as the memory CD4+ T cells. TCRdb keeps only in-frame clones here, not all; method: immunoSEQ multiplex PCR. The sample lists about 40,000 clones, 78% occurring once. The sample was memory CD4+ T cells from blood. All receptors come from an adult in good health and CMV-seronegative.

The chain links TRBV5-4 to TRBJ1-1, with D tentatively TRBD1 (5 bases). In germline, CDR1 is SGHNT, CDR2 YYREEE (reference sequence). This CDR3 has 14 residues. Trimming left V 3 bases short and J 1 base short, with 10 bases between. The CDR3 DNA reads as TGTGCCAGCAGCTCCCCAGGGAGGAACACTGAAGCTTTCTTT. Residues: CASSSPGRNTEAFF.

As DNA, the CDR3 is TGTGCCACCGAAGAGGGGGGTAGCGATACGCAGTATTTT. Translation gives CATEEGGSDTQYF. The chain combines TRBV19 with TRBJ2-3; possibly TRBD1 or TRBD2 for D (6 bases each). V lost 10 bases and J 6 bases, leaving 17 bases between the germline ends. In germline, CDR1 is LNHDA, CDR2 SQIVND (reference sequence). This CDR3 spans 13 amino acids.

The gene calls are TRBV5-8 and TRBJ1-2; 8 nucleotides align to TRBD1. V was pared by 4 bases and J by 7 bases, with 9 bases of the junction left unmatched. CDR1 SGHTS and CDR2 YDEGEE come from the germline V gene. The CDR3 consists of 14 residues. CDR3 sequence: CASSLTGQGSGYTF. CDR3 sequence (DNA): TGTGCCAGCAGCCTTACTGGACAGGGTAGTGGCTACACCTTC.

This CDR3 is CASREGGEGYTF. The CDR3 coding sequence is TGTGCCAGCAGGGAGGGTGGGGAAGGCTACACCTTC. The chain links TRBV2 to TRBJ1-2; D gene ambiguous. The CDR3 runs 12 residues. The V end lost 6 bases, the J end lost 8 bases, and 13 bases lay between the germline ends. Per the germline V gene, CDR1 is SNHLY and CDR2 is FYNNEI. Using reference TRBV2 and TRBJ1-2 for the parts outside the CDR3, the full variable domain is EPEVTQTPSHQVTQMGQEVILRCVPISNHLYFYWYRQILGQKVEFLVSFYNNEISEKSEIFDDQFSVERPDGSNFTLKIRSTKLEDSAMYFCASREGGEGYTFGSGTRLTVV.

The rearrangement links TRBV6-5 to TRBJ2-7, with TRBD1 identical over 11 bases. The CDR3 extends over 14 amino acids. In germline, CDR1 is MNHEY, CDR2 SVGAGI. Germline trimming cut 2 bases from V and 6 bases from J; bases unmatched to any gene: 3. For the CDR3, the DNA is TGTGCCAGCAGTTACGGGGGACAGGGGGTCGAGCAGTACTTC. Residues: CASSYGGQGVEQYF.

The chain is built from TRBV6-6 and TRBJ2-1; TRBD1 matches at 7 bases. The germline V gene encodes CDR1 MNHNY and CDR2 SVGAGI (reference sequence). The J segment lost 1 base and the V segment lost 5 bases, leaving 5 bases of the junction unmatched. CDR3 size: 15 residues. The CDR3 DNA sequence: TGTGCCAGCAGTGGAACAGGGGTTTCCTACAATGAGCAGTTCTTC. It yields the protein CASSGTGVSYNEQFF.

This chain joins TRBV5-1 and TRBJ1-2; D call uncertain. This CDR3 comprises 15 residues. CDR1 SGHRS and CDR2 YFSETQ come from the germline V gene. Trimming took 0 bases from V and 5 from J, leaving 14 bases between them. CDR3 region: CASSLDYSPTYGYTF. CDR3 bases: TGCGCCAGCAGCTTGGATTACAGTCCCACATATGGCTACACCTTC.

The chain recombines TRBV18 with TRBJ2-5; no firm D call. The V and J ends lost 5 bases and 5 bases respectively, with 6 bases between them. CDR1 KGHSH and CDR2 LQKENI come from the germline V gene. The CDR3 has 11 amino acids. The CDR3 region is CASSSGETQYF. CDR3 bases: TGTGCCAGCTCATCCGGGGAGACCCAGTACTTC.

The rearrangement links TRBV5-1 to TRBJ2-1; no definite D call. Trimming removed 4 bases from V and 0 bases from J, with 8 bases in between. Germline assignment: CDR1 SGHRS and CDR2 YFSETQ. This CDR3 region has 14 residues. The CDR3 DNA sequence: TGCGCCAGCAGCCCGAAGAGCTCCTACAATGAGCAGTTCTTC. Translating gives CASSPKSSYNEQFF.

V and J are TRBV10-2 and TRBJ2-1; 11 bases map to TRBD2. The CDR3 extends over 15 amino acids. Trimming cost V 3 bases and J 10 bases; bases outside gene matches: 8. The germline CDR1 and CDR2 sequences are WSHSY and SAAADI. The CDR3 region has the DNA TGCGCCAGCAGTGATCCTAGCGGGGGGCGCCCAGAGCAGTTCTTC. Amino acid sequence: CASSDPSGGRPEQFF.

V usage is TRBV7-6 and J usage is TRBJ1-3; no reliable D call. Deletions cut 4 bases from V and 3 bases from J, with 13 bases between. Germline loops: CDR1 SGHVS, CDR2 FNYEAQ. The CDR3 loop spans 15 amino acids. This CDR3 is CASSSAGRGGNTIYF. The CDR3 DNA reads as TGTGCCAGCAGCTCCGCCGGGCGCGGTGGAAACACCATATATTTT.

The V call is TRBV13, the J call TRBJ1-2; maybe TRBD1 (6 bases). V dropped 5 bases and J dropped 8 bases, with 27 bases sitting between them. Germline CDR1 PRHDT, CDR2 FYEKMQ (reference sequence). This CDR3 comprises 17 residues. The CDR3 loop is CASSPGVPGRFPRGYTF. CDR3 nucleotides: TGTGCCAGCAGCCCAGGGGTCCCGGGACGGTTCCCTCGAGGCTACACCTTC.

The CDR3 spells CASTPQGFVAGGQYF. The CDR3 DNA is TGTGCCAGCACCCCTCAGGGCTTCGTCGCCGGTGGGCAGTATTTT. The rearrangement uses TRBV11-2 and TRBJ2-3, with TRBD1 as a possible D gene (5 bases). CDR1 and CDR2 (germline): SGHAT, FQNNGV. The V gene lost 7 bases and the J gene lost 11 bases, with 25 bases spanning the gap. This CDR3 region has 15 residues.

This clone was observed a handful of times. The chain joins TRBV11-1 to TRBJ2-4, with 9 positions matching TRBD1. Trimming at V came to 4 bases and at J to 0 bases, leaving 1 base not matched to a gene. Germline values: CDR1 SGHAT, CDR2 FQDESV (reference sequence). The CDR3 is 15 amino acids. CDR3 in DNA: TGTGCCAGCAGCTCGGGACAGGGAGCCAAAAACATTCAGTACTTC. Its translation: CASSSGQGAKNIQYF.

The J gene is TRBJ2-6, the V gene TRBV19; possible D gene TRBD1, 5 bases. The V gene lost 6 bases and the J gene lost 2 bases, with 11 bases spanning the gap. The CDR3 has 15 amino acids. The germline V gene has CDR1 LNHDA and CDR2 SQIVND (reference sequence). The CDR3 region has the DNA TGTGCCAGTAGCCTCGACAGTGCTGGGGCCAACGTCCTGACTTTC. This codes for CASSLDSAGANVLTF. Full variable domain (rest looked up from reference TRBV19 and TRBJ2-6): DGGITQSPKYLFRKEGQNVTLSCEQNLNHDAMYWYRQDPGQGLRLIYYSQIVNDFQKGDIAEGYSVSREKKESFPLTVTSAQKNPTAFYLCASSLDSAGANVLTFGAGSRLTVL.